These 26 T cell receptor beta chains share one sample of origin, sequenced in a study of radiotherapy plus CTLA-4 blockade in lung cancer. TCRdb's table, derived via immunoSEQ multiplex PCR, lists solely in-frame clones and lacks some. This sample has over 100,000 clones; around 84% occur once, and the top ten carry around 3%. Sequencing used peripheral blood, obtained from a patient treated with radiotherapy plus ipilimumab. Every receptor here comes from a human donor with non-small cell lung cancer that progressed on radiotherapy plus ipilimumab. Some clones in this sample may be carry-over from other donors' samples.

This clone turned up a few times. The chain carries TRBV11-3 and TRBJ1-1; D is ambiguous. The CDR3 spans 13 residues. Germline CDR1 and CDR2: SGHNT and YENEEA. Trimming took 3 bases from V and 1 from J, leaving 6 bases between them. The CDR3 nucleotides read TGTGCCAGCAGCTTTTTACAGAACACTGAAGCTTTCTTT. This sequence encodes CASSFLQNTEAFF.

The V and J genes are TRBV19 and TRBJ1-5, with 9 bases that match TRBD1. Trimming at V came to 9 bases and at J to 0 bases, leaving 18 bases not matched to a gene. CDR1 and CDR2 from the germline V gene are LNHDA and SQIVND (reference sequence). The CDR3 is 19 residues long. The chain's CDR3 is CASSVWAGQGYISNQPQHF. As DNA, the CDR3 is TGTGCCAGCTCAGTATGGGCAGGACAGGGGTATATTAGCAATCAGCCCCAGCATTTT.

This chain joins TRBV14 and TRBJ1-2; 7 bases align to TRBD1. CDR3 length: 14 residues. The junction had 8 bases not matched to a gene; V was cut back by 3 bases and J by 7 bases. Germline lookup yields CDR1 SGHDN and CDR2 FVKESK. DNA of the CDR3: TGTGCCAGCAGCCACTTCGGACAGGCCGGTGGCTACACCTTC. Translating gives CASSHFGQAGGYTF.

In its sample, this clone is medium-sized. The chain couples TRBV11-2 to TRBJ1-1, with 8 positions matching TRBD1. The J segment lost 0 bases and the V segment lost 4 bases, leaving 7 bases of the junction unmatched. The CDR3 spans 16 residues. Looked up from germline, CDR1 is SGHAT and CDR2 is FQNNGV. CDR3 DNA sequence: TGTGCCAGCAGCTACCCAAGACAGGGGTTGAACACTGAAGCTTTCTTT. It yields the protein CASSYPRQGLNTEAFF.

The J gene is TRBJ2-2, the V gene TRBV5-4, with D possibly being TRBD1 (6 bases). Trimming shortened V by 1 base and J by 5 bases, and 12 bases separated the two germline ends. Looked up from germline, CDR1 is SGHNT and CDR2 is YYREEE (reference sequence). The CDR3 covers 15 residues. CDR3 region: CASSLTGRKTGELFF. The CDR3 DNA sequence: TGTGCCAGCAGCTTGACAGGGAGAAAGACCGGGGAGCTGTTTTTT.

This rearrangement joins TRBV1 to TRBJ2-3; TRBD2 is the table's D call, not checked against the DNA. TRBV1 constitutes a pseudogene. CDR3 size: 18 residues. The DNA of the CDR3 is TGCACCAGCAGCCAAGCAATAGAGGTGGAACCACACACAGATACGCAGTATTTT. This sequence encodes CTSSQAIEVEPHTDTQYF.

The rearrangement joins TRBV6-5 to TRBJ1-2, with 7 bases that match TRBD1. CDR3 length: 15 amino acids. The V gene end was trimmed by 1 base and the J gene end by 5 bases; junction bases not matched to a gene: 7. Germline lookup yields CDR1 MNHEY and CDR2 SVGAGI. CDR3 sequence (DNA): TGTGCCAGCAGTTACTACGGGACAGCTCCGTATGGCTACACCTTC. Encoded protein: CASSYYGTAPYGYTF.

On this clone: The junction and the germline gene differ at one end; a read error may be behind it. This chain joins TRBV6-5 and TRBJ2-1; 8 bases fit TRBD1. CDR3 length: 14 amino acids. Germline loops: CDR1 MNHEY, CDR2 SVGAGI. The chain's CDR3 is CASSWDRSYNERFF. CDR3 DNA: TGTGCCAGCAGTTGGGACAGGTCCTACAATGAGCGGTTCTTC.

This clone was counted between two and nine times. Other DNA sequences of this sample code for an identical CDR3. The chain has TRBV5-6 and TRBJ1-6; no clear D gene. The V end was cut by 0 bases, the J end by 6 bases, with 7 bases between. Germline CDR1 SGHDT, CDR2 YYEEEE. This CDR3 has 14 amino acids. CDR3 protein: CASSLGRINSPLHF. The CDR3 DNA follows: TGTGCCAGCAGCTTGGGCAGGATTAATTCACCCCTCCACTTT. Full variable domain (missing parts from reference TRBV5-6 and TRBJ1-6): DAGVTQSPTHLIKTRGQQVTLRCSPKSGHDTVSWYQQALGQGPQFIFQYYEEEERQRGNFPDRFSGHQFPNYSSELNVNALLLGDSALYLCASSLGRINSPLHFGNGTRLTVT.

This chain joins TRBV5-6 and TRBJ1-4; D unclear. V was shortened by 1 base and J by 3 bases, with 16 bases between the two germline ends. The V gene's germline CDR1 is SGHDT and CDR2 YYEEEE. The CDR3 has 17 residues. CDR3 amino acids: CASSLLHRRSANEKLFF. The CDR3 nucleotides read TGTGCCAGCAGCTTGCTACACCGCCGATCCGCTAATGAAAAACTGTTTTTT.

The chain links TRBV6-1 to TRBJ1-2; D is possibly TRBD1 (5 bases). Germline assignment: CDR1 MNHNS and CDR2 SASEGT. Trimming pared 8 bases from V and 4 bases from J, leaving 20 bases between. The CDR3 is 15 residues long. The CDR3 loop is CASSYSGEIGYGYTF. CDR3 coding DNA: TGTGCCAGCTCCTATTCGGGGGAGATCGGCTATGGCTACACCTTC.

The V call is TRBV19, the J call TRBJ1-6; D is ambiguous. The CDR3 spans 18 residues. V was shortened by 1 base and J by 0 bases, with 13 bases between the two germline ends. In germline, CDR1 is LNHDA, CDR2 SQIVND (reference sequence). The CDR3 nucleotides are TGTGCCAGTAGTATAGCGTTTTTTAGGGACTCCTATAATTCACCCCTCCACTTT. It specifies CASSIAFFRDSYNSPLHF.

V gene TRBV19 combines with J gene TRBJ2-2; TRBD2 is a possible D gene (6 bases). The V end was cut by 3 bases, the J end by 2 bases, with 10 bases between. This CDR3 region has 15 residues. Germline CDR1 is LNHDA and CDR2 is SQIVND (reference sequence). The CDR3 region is CASSIWGDNTGELFF. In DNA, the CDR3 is TGTGCCAGTAGTATTTGGGGGGATAACACCGGGGAGCTGTTTTTT.

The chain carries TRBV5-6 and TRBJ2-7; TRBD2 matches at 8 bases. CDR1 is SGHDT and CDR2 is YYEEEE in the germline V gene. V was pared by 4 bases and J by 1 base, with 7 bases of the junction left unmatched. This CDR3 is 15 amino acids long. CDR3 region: CASSPGPGGSYEQYF. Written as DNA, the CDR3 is TGTGCCAGCAGCCCCGGCCCGGGGGGGTCCTACGAGCAGTACTTC.

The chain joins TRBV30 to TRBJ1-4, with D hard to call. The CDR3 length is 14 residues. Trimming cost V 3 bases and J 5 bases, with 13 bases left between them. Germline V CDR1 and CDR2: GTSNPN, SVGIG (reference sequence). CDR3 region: CAWRASVQNEKLFF. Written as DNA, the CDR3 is TGTGCCTGGAGGGCGTCCGTGCAAAATGAAAAACTGTTTTTT.

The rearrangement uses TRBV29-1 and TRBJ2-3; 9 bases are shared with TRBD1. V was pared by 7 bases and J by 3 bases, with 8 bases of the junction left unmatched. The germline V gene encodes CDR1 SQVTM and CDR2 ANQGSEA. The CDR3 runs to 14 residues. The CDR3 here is CSAPGQGGTDTQYF. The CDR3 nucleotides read TGCAGCGCTCCGGGACAGGGTGGGACAGATACGCAGTATTTT.

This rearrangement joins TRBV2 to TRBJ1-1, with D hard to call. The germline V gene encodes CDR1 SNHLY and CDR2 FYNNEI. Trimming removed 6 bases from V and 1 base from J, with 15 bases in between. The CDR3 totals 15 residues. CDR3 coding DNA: TGTGCCAGCAGCCAAAAGGAGGTCCGGAACACTGAAGCTTTCTTT. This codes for CASSQKEVRNTEAFF.

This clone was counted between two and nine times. DNA for the CDR3: TGCGCCAGCAGCCAAGATACCAACGGGGGGCGGCTGCTGCAAGAGACCCAGTACTTC. This encodes CASSQDTNGGRLLQETQYF. The J gene is TRBJ2-5, the V gene TRBV4-1, with D tentatively TRBD2 (7 bases). CDR1 is MGHRA and CDR2 is YSYEKL in the germline V gene. The V end lost 0 bases, the J end lost 2 bases, and 22 bases lay between the germline ends. The CDR3 runs 19 residues.

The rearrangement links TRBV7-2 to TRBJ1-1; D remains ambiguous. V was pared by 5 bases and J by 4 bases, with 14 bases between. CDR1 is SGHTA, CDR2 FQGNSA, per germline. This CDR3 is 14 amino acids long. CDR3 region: CASSQQGSRTEAFF. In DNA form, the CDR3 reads TGTGCCAGCAGCCAACAAGGGTCTCGCACTGAAGCTTTCTTT.

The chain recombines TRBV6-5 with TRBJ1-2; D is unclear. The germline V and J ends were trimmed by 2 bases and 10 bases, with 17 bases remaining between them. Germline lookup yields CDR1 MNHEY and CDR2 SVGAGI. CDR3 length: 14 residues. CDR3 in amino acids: CASSYRTVEFFYTF. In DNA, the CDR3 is TGTGCCAGCAGTTACAGGACGGTCGAATTTTTCTACACCTTC.

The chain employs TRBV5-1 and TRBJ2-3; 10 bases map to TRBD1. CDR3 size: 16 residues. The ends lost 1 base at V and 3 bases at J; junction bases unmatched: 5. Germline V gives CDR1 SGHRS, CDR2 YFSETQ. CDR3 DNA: TGCGCCAGCAGCTTGATGGGACAGGGGAGTACAGATACGCAGTATTTT. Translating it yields CASSLMGQGSTDTQYF.

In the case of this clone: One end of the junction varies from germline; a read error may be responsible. The CDR3 here is CASSQEGRGGSGNERFF. In DNA form, the CDR3 reads TGTGCCAGCAGCCAAGAGGGGCGGGGAGGGTCGGGCAATGAGCGGTTCTTC. The genes are TRBV4-2 and TRBJ2-1, with 7 nucleotides matching TRBD2. Germline V CDR1 and CDR2: LGHNA, YNFKEQ. The CDR3 covers 17 residues.

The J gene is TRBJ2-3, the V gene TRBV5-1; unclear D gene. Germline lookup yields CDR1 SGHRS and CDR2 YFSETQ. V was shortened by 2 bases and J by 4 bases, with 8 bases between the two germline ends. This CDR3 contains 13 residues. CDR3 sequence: CASSFRRSDTQYF. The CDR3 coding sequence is TGCGCCAGCAGCTTCAGGCGATCAGATACGCAGTATTTT.

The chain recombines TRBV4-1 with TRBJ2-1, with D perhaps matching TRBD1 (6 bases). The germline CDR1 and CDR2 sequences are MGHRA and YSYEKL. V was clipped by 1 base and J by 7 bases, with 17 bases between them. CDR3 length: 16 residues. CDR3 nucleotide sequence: TGCGCCAGCAGCCAAGGCAGGACATTAGGGACAAATGAGCAGTTCTTC. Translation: CASSQGRTLGTNEQFF.

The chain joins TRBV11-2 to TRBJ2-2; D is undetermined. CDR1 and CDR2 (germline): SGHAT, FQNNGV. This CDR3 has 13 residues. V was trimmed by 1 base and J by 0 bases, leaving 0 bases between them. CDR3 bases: TGTGCCAGCAGCTTAGCGAACACCGGGGAGCTGTTTTTT. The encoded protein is CASSLANTGELFF.

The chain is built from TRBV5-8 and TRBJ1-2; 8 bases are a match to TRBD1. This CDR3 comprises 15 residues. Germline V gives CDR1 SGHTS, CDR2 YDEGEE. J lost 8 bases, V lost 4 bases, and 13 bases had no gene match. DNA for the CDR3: TGTGCCAGCAGCCTCCCGGACAGGGTTTATGGCGGCTACACCTTC. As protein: CASSLPDRVYGGYTF. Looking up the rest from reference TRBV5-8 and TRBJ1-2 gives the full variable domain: EAGVTQSPTHLIKTRGQQATLRCSPISGHTSVYWYQQALGLGLQFLLWYDEGEERNRGNFPPRFSGRQFPNYSSELNVNALELEDSALYLCASSLPDRVYGGYTFGSGTRLTVV.